This T cell receptor (beta chain) is drawn from a study of blood T cells in healthy people across ages. Sample-barcoded 5' priming and a J-beta primer mix drove a second PCR of about 6 to 12 cycles. MiXCR was run by TCRdb on the 5' RACE reads, yielding one entry per CDR3 protein. Of hundreds of thousands of distinct CDR3 sequences detected, roughly half appear once; the ten largest clones hold approximately 12%. Per sample, at least 5 micrograms of total RNA were extracted. This clonotype was detected many times. Input material: blood. The sequence was collected from a woman older than 75 in good health.

As DNA, the CDR3 is TGTGCCAGCAGTTACGCCACCACCGGACGACGAGAGACCCAGTACTTC. Encoded protein: CASSYATTGRRETQYF. This rearrangement joins TRBV6-5 to TRBJ2-5; D is undetermined. V lost 2 bases and J 4 bases, leaving 17 bases between the germline ends. CDR1 is MNHEY and CDR2 is SVGAGI in the germline V gene. This CDR3 comprises 16 residues.